A selection of T cell receptor beta chains follows, all from one sample in a study of blood T cells in healthy people across ages. TCRdb reprocessed the 5' RACE reads with MiXCR, giving one entry per CDR3 protein. The data contain 800,000 to 1,000,000 distinct CDR3 sequences, around 49% of them singletons. The sequenced sample consisted of blood. The receptor source for this set is a man aged 25 to 40 in good health. CDR3s include the opening cysteine and the closing phenylalanine or tryptophan. D genes are given only for firm matches.

v_gene,j_gene,d_gene,CDR3aa
TRBV4-2,TRBJ2-5,NA,CAFAGETQYF
TRBV4-3,TRBJ2-5,TRBD2,CASSQDPPREGNEQYF
TRBV25-1,TRBJ1-2,NA,CASSEAGAVNYGYTF
TRBV4-1,TRBJ1-2,NA,CASSQDVATANYGYTF
TRBV7-8,TRBJ1-5,NA,CASSLVSDVWPRPQHF
TRBV7-2,TRBJ2-5,TRBD2,CASSLSPSGVLETQYF
TRBV5-1,TRBJ1-4,NA,CASRTDNEKLFF
TRBV4-1,TRBJ2-3,TRBD2,CASSQDRLAGRDTQYF
TRBV28,NA,NA,CASSLTGPYYEQYF
TRBV6-1,TRBJ1-5,NA,CASSEAASGVNQPQHF
TRBV27,TRBJ2-1,NA,CASSLFSSYNEQFF
TRBV20-1,TRBJ2-1,NA,CSAATAGVDNEQFF
TRBV12-3/TRBV12-4,TRBJ2-7,TRBD1,CASSLDRGDYEQYF
TRBV5-6,TRBJ2-1,NA,CASNLGTGRYNEQFF
TRBV4-1,TRBJ2-7,TRBD1,CASSQESGTGLSYEQYF
TRBV7-9,TRBJ2-1,NA,CASSLAPDSYNEQFF
TRBV6-5,NA,NA,CASSYSRHLNDQETQFF
TRBV6-1,TRBJ2-7,NA,CASKGLAVYEQYF
TRBV28,TRBJ2-1,TRBD2,CASSRGRSGGYNEQFF
TRBV7-9,TRBJ1-5,TRBD1,CASSFTGTGSGNQPQHF
TRBV5-1,TRBJ2-5,NA,CASSLGGWPIQETQYF
TRBV5-4,TRBJ2-3,TRBD1,CASSRDRGRDTQYF
TRBV20-1,TRBJ2-5,NA,CSAPTGITSQETQYF
TRBV5-1,TRBJ2-5,NA,CAGGFGQIQETQYF
TRBV7-9,TRBJ2-3,NA,CANSLDLRRASTDTQYF
TRBV27,TRBJ2-1,NA,CASSLPGESPGEQFF
TRBV7-3,TRBJ2-4,TRBD1,CASSLGGQGAPLAKNIQYF
TRBV13,TRBJ1-5,TRBD1,CASSLAAGGRGQPQHF
TRBV28,TRBJ2-7,TRBD2,CASTLSGGYEQYF
TRBV7-2,NA,NA,CASSLRGEGETQYF
TRBV9,TRBJ2-1,NA,CANSAYRGDEQFF
TRBV5-1,TRBJ1-1,NA,CASSLNDLNTEAFF
TRBV6-5,TRBJ2-3,TRBD2,CASSRQGGQSTDTQYF
TRBV11-2,TRBJ1-4,NA,CASSLALNEKLFF
TRBV7-2,TRBJ2-1,TRBD1,CASSLAPGQGSFLFF